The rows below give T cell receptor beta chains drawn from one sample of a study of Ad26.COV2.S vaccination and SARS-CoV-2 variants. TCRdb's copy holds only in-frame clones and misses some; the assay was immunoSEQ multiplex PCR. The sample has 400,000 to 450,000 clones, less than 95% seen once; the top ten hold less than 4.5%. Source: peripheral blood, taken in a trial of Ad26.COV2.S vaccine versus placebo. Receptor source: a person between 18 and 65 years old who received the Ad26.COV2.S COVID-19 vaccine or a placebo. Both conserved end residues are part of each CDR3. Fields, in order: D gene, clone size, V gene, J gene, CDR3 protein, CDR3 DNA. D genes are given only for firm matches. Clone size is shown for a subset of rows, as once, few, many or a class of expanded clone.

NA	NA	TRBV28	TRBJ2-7	CASSDAIVLFEQYF	TGTGCCAGCAGCGACGCAATAGTTTTGTTCGAGCAGTACTTC
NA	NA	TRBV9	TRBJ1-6	CASSFGSSYNSPLHF	TGTGCCAGCAGCTTTGGGAGCTCCTATAATTCACCCCTCCACTTT
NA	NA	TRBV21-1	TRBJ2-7	CASSKRTSGRRSYEQYF	TGTGCCAGCAGCAAACGTACTAGCGGGAGACGTTCCTACGAGCAGTACTTC
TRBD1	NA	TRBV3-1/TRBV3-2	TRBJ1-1	CASTFWGQGAHTEAFF	TGTGCCAGCACCTTCTGGGGGCAGGGGGCTCACACTGAAGCTTTCTTT
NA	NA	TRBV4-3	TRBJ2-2	CASSQDRNSPSGELFF	TGCGCCAGCAGCCAAGATAGAAACTCTCCCTCCGGGGAGCTGTTTTTT
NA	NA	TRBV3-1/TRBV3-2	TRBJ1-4	CASSQEEAEGPSYEKLFF	TGTGCCAGCAGCCAAGAAGAAGCGGAAGGGCCCTCTTATGAAAAACTGTTTTTT
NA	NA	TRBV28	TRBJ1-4	CASSFTGSADEKLFF	TGTGCCAGCAGTTTTACAGGGAGTGCTGATGAAAAACTGTTTTTT
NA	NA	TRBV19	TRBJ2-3	CASRQAGDTQYF	TGTGCCAGTAGGCAAGCCGGAGATACGCAGTATTTT
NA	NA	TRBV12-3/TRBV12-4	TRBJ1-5	CASSTLGDQPQHF	TGTGCCAGCAGTACACTGGGAGATCAGCCCCAGCATTTT
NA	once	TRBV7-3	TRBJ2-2	CASSPGRGTGELFF	TGTGCCAGCAGCCCAGGACGCGGCACCGGGGAGCTGTTTTTT
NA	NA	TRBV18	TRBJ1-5	CASSRESGFGQPQHF	TGTGCCAGCTCACGCGAATCGGGCTTTGGTCAGCCCCAGCATTTT
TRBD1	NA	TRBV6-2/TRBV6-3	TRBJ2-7	CASSQRQGSYEQYF	TGTGCCAGCAGTCAGAGACAGGGCTCCTACGAGCAGTACTTC
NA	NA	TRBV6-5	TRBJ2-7	CASSPDSPYEQYF	TGTGCCAGCAGCCCGGACAGTCCCTACGAGCAGTACTTC
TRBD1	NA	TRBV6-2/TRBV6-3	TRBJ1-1	CASSDDRGWTEAFF	TGTGCCAGCAGTGACGACAGGGGTTGGACTGAAGCTTTCTTT
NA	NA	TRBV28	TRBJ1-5	CASSLQGNQPQHF	TGTGCCAGCAGTTTGCAGGGCAATCAGCCCCAGCATTTT
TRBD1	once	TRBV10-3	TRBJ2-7	CAISDIRQGVHEQYF	TGTGCCATCAGTGACATTCGGCAGGGGGTCCACGAGCAGTACTTC
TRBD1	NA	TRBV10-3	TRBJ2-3	CAIKPGQGERATDTQYF	TGTGCCATCAAACCGGGACAGGGAGAGAGGGCCACAGATACGCAGTATTTT
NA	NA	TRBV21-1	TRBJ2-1	CASIITGTSTLNEQFF	TGTGCCAGCATCATCACCGGGACTAGCACCCTCAATGAGCAGTTCTTC
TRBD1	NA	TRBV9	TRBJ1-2	CASSVEGQAKAVGGYTF	TGTGCCAGCAGCGTAGAGGGACAGGCCAAGGCGGTTGGTGGCTACACCTTC
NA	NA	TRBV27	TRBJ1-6	CASRGGVYNSPLHF	TGTGCCAGCAGGGGGGGTGTTTATAATTCACCCCTCCACTTT
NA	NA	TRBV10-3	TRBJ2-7	CAISIWDTTYEQYF	TGTGCCATCAGTATATGGGACACTACCTACGAGCAGTACTTC
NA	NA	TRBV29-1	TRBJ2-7	CSVSAGGSSYEQYF	TGCAGCGTTAGTGCAGGGGGGAGCTCCTACGAGCAGTACTTC
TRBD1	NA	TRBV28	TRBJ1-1	CASSLGDRRATEAFF	TGTGCCAGCAGTTTAGGGGACAGGAGGGCCACTGAAGCTTTCTTT
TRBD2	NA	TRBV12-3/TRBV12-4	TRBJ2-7	CASSAGVVQYF	TGTGCCAGCAGCGCGGGGGTAGTGCAGTACTTC
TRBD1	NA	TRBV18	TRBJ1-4	CASSSRQGEWEKLFF	TGTGCCAGCTCATCTCGACAGGGGGAGTGGGAAAAACTGTTTTTT
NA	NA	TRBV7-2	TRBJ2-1	CASSLRSRASHSYNEQFF	TGTGCCAGCAGCTTACGGTCTCGGGCGTCCCACTCCTACAATGAGCAGTTCTTC
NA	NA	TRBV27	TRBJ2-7	CASSLTGSYEQYF	TGTGCCAGCAGTTTAACCGGTTCTTACGAGCAGTACTTC
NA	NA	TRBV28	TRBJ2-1	CASSLISGPHSYNEQFF	TGTGCCAGCAGTTTGATTAGCGGACCTCACTCCTACAATGAGCAGTTCTTC
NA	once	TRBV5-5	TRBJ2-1	CASNRTTTRGQFF	TGTGCCAGCAACCGGACTACAACCCGTGGGCAGTTCTTC
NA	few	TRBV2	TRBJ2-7	CASSEGTYEQYF	TGTGCCAGCAGTGAAGGTACCTACGAGCAGTACTTC
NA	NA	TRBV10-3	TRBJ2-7	CAISDPSGLSYEQYF	TGTGCCATCAGTGATCCCTCTGGACTGAGCTACGAGCAGTACTTC
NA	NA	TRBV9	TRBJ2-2	CASSASGNRELFF	TGTGCCAGCAGCGCCTCGGGAAACCGGGAGCTGTTTTTT
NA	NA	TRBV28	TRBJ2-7	CASRPGGVSGYEQYF	TGTGCCAGCAGGCCAGGTGGGGTAAGTGGTTACGAGCAGTACTTC
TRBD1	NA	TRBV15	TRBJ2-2	CALGTTGEDTGELFF	TGTGCCCTCGGGACGACAGGGGAGGACACCGGGGAGCTGTTTTTT
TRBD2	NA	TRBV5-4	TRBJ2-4	CASSLSGRGAKNIQYF	TGTGCCAGCAGCCTAAGCGGGAGAGGAGCCAAAAACATTCAGTACTTC
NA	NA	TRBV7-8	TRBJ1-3	CASSLALGEAGSGNTIYF	TGTGCCAGCAGCTTGGCCCTGGGGGAGGCAGGCTCTGGAAACACCATATATTTT
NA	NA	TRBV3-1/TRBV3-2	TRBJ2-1	CASSQDLSSRRSNEQFF	TGTGCCAGCAGCCAAGATCTATCTTCTCGAAGAAGCAATGAGCAGTTCTTC
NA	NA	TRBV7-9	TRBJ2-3	CASSLGADTQYF	TGTGCCAGCAGCTTGGGAGCAGATACGCAGTATTTT
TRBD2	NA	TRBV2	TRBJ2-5	CARREAPSGRGNQETQYF	TGTGCCAGGAGAGAAGCCCCTAGCGGGAGGGGAAACCAAGAGACCCAGTACTTC
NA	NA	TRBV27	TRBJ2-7	CASSSLDVYYEQYF	TGTGCCAGCAGTTCCCTGGACGTTTACTACGAGCAGTACTTC
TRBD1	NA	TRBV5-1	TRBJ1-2	CASSLEGASGYGYTF	TGCGCCAGCAGCTTGGAGGGGGCATCCGGCTATGGCTACACCTTC
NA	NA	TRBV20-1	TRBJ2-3	CSAQSDTQYF	TGCAGTGCCCAATCAGATACGCAGTATTTT
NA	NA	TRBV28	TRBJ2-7	CASSSSTVTYEQYF	TGTGCCAGCAGTTCGTCGACAGTAACCTACGAGCAGTACTTC
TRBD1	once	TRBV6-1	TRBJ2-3	CASSDRDRGTDTQYF	TGTGCCAGCAGTGACCGGGACAGGGGAACAGATACGCAGTATTTT
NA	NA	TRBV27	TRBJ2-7	CASSPPGTVLSEQYF	TGTGCCAGCAGTCCTCCTGGGACGGTCCTTAGCGAGCAGTACTTC
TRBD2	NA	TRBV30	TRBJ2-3	CAWGASGRGTDTQYF	TGTGCCTGGGGAGCTAGCGGGCGGGGCACAGATACGCAGTATTTT
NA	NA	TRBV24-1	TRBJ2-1	CATSVASANYNEQFF	TGTGCCACCAGTGTGGCCAGCGCAAACTACAATGAGCAGTTCTTC
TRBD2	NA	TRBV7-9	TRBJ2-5	CASSLASGRDETQYF	TGTGCCAGCAGCTTAGCTAGCGGGAGGGATGAGACCCAGTACTTC
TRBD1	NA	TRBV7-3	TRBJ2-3	CASQLGRGTDTQYF	TGTGCCAGCCAACTGGGCAGGGGGACAGATACGCAGTATTTT
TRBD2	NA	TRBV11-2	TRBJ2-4	CASSTTGTSSIRDF	TGTGCCAGCAGCACCACAGGGACTAGCTCTATAAGGGACTTC
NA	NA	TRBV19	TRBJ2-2	CASSMQISNTGELFF	TGTGCCAGTAGTATGCAGATTTCGAACACCGGGGAGCTGTTTTTT
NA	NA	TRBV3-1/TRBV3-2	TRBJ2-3	CASSQGDGSTDTQYF	TGTGCCAGCAGCCAAGGAGACGGGAGCACAGATACGCAGTATTTT